This entry features one TCR beta chain sequence. The same CDR3 arises from other DNA sequences in this sample as well. These data belong to a study of shared clonotypes between healthy human individuals. From germline, CDR1 is MDHEN and CDR2 SYDVKM. The CDR3 is 11 amino acids. V was shortened by 3 bases and J by 5 bases, with 4 bases between the two germline ends. CD45RO negativity and positive selection for CCR7 defined naive CD8 cells, a population that excluded terminally differentiated effector memory CD45RA+ cells. Clones were sequenced by immunoSEQ multiplex PCR, and TCRdb holds only the in-frame ones, with some missing. The sample gives hundreds of thousands of clones, 85% to 95% of which show up once; over 0.09% is in the top ten.

J is TRBJ1-1 and V is TRBV28; the D is unclear. The sequence was collected from a woman under 40 in good health. The sample comprised naive CD8+ T cells sorted from blood. The CDR3 DNA follows: TGTGCCAGCAGTTTCCCTACTGAAGCTTTCTTT. Translation: CASSFPTEAFF.